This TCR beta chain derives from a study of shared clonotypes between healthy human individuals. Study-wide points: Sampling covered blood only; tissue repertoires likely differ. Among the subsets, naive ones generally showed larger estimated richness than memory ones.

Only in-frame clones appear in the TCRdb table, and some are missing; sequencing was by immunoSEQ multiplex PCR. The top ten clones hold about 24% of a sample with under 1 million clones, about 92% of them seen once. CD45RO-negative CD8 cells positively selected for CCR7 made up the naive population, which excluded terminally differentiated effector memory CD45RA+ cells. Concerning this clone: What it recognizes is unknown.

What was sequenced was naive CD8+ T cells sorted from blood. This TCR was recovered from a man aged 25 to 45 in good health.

The CDR3, as DNA: TGTGCCAGCCACGTAGGGGGCTCCTACGAGCAGTACTTC. Its protein is CASHVGGSYEQYF. The rearrangement joins TRBV11-2 to TRBJ2-7; D perhaps matches TRBD1 (6 bases). This CDR3 comprises 13 residues. Germline V lookup: CDR1 SGHAT, CDR2 FQNNGV. The V gene lost 8 bases and the J gene lost 0 bases, with 11 bases spanning the gap.